The clone carrying this T cell receptor (beta chain) was found a few times. The target antigen is unknown. Profiling relied on immunoSEQ multiplex PCR, and the TCRdb table lists in-frame clones only, not all of them. The table lists several thousand clones, 89% of them singletons, with around 1.6% in the top ten. These data belong to a study of T cells after posttransplantation cyclophosphamide. Findings and limits, study-wide: TRB overlap between skin or GI tissue T cells and blood was limited.

This receptor was identified in a woman aged 55-75 years in good health, CMV-negative, and a related stem cell transplant donor. The material sequenced was memory CD4+ T cells sorted from PBMCs.

DNA for the CDR3: TGCGCCAGCAGCCAAGGGACAGGGTTTTCCACAGATACGCAGTATTTT. This encodes CASSQGTGFSTDTQYF. The V call is TRBV4-3, the J call TRBJ2-3, with 8 bases identical to TRBD1. The V gene end was trimmed by 1 base and the J gene end by 2 bases; junction bases not matched to a gene: 5. This CDR3 is built from 16 residues. Per the germline V gene, CDR1 is LGHNA and CDR2 is YSLEER.